The sequence of this TCR beta chain was determined in a study of blood T cell repertoires in COVID-19 (dated by TCRdb to about 2020). As for the study more broadly: Samples from collaborators originated in the United States, Italy and Spain and spanned both the acute and convalescent phases of COVID-19. The samples were drawn from two sources: the first 160 participants of the ongoing ImmuneRACE study, and 950 to 1,500 subjects contributed by 6 global collaborators. The prospective study material was composed of cDNA or gDNA derived from T cells, B-cell-depleted T cells, or PBMCs. Deeply sampled blood TCRbeta repertoires from subjects exposed to, actively infected with, or recovered from COVID-19 were included in the dataset. Where available, HLA class I and class II types were obtained from metadata supplied by the sample provider rather than from assay-based typing. The repertoires were made available in a free public database intended to serve as a resource for research on the immune response to SARS-CoV-2. A de-identified subject ID, COVID-19 status, age in years and sex were almost always included in the sample metadata.

Collaborating institutions collected whole blood in K2EDTA tubes following their own protocols. For TCRbeta analysis, collaborator samples were shipped as frozen whole blood, as isolated PBMCs, or as DNA extracted from either sample type. Results and caveats for the whole study, not just this receptor: The quantity of clinical and demographic metadata differed by source and by participant and was supplied without curation.

Relative to germline, V is missing 5 bases and J is missing 1 base, with 5 bases of the junction outside any gene match. The germline V gene specifies ENHRY as CDR1 and SYGVKD as CDR2. The CDR3 sequence holds 14 residues, the cysteine and phenylalanine included. Only CDR3 DNA is held: 42 bases, read in frame from base 1. Comments on this clone: Its antigen is still unknown. Base qualities are not at hand, and no much larger clone is one base apart.

TCRbeta CDR3 regions were amplified from genomic DNA using the immunoSEQ Assay, a bias-controlled multiplex PCR. Turning to the authors' computational methods: The number of nucleated cells in each sample was estimated by amplification of reference gene primers within the assay. To quantify the absolute abundance of each unique TCRbeta CDR3 rearrangement, sequence reads were collapsed and filtered. For each sample, productive Simpson clonality was calculated as the square root of Simpson's diversity index across productive rearrangements. TCRdb stores this immuneACCESS table with in-frame sequences only. Part of the clones is absent; in the studies checked, under half of the shortfall reflects unresolved V genes, and no reason is known for the rest. That table gives V, J and clone size, and the DNA gave D and trimming. The sample has 30,000 to 40,000 clones on record, nearly 90% of them singletons. Less than 30% of the sample goes to the ten largest clones.

This clonotype was sampled from a man aged 55 to 70 with active or convalescent COVID-19. The receptor chain draws on TRBV10-3 and TRBJ2-7; 7 junctional bases match TRBD1. The specimen was peripheral blood. DNA sequence: TGTGCCATCAGTACGACAGGGATTTCCTACGAGCAGTACTTC. This translates into CAISTTGISYEQYF.